One and the same sample provided the 23 T cell receptor beta chains below, sequenced in a study of beta chain features in type 1 diabetes. Investigators reverse transcribed all isolated RNA, so they sequenced expressed TCRB transcripts. Only in-frame clones appear in the TCRdb table, and some are missing; sequencing was by immunoSEQ multiplex PCR. The table has under 950,000 clones, roughly a sixth seen once. The sequenced sample consisted of naive CD4+ T cells from blood. The receptor set was obtained from a woman aged 18-29 years in good health.

This clone has more than one count but fewer than ten. The chain joins TRBV7-2 to TRBJ2-7; D is undetermined. There are 13 residues in the CDR3. Deletions cut 5 bases from V and 0 bases from J, with 8 bases between. The germline V gene has CDR1 SGHTA and CDR2 FQGNSA. The CDR3 coding sequence is TGTGCCAGCAGCCCATACTCCTCCTACGAGCAGTACTTC. Protein sequence: CASSPYSSYEQYF.

The chain has TRBV9 and TRBJ2-7, with TRBD2 matching over 9 bases. The ends lost 4 bases at V and 4 bases at J; junction bases unmatched: 12. The germline V gene has CDR1 SGDLS and CDR2 YYNGEE. CDR3 length: 16 residues. The CDR3: CASSPRTISGSYEQYF. The CDR3 DNA sequence: TGTGCCAGCAGCCCCCGGACCATTAGCGGGAGTTACGAGCAGTACTTC.

This clone was seen more than once but under ten times. V gene TRBV7-9 combines with J gene TRBJ2-1; 8 nucleotides match TRBD2. The CDR3 has 15 residues. Germline CDR1 SEHNR, CDR2 FQNEAQ (reference sequence). After removal of 5 bases from V and 8 bases from J, the junction contained 11 bases not matched to a gene. The chain's CDR3 is CASSRSGSGDHEQFF. The CDR3, as DNA: TGTGCCAGCAGCAGAAGCGGGAGTGGGGATCATGAGCAGTTCTTC.

CDR3 bases: TGTGCCAGCAGCTTTGGAGTGGGGAGGGGTATTTCTGGTGAGCAGTTCTTC. It specifies CASSFGVGRGISGEQFF. The rearrangement links TRBV7-2 to TRBJ2-1; 7 bases are a match to TRBD2. The CDR3 spans 17 residues. J was trimmed by 9 bases and V by 3 bases; bases with no gene match: 17. Germline V gene sequence: CDR1 SGHTA, CDR2 FQGNSA.

This clone came up a few times. The chain combines TRBV4-2 with TRBJ2-1; a possible D gene is TRBD2 (6 bases). V dropped 7 bases and J dropped 0 bases, with 13 bases sitting between them. Germline V gene lookup returns CDR1 LGHNA and CDR2 YNFKEQ. The CDR3 runs 15 residues. In nucleotides, the CDR3 is TGTGCCAGCACCCGAACGCGGGACTCCTACAATGAGCAGTTCTTC. It specifies CASTRTRDSYNEQFF.

This chain links TRBV7-2 with TRBJ1-4; TRBD1 might be the D (5 bases). CDR1 is SGHTA and CDR2 is FQGNSA in the germline V gene. This CDR3 contains 14 residues. Trimming removed 1 base at V and 6 bases at J, with 9 bases between. CDR3 DNA sequence: TGTGCCAGCAGCTTAGTCGGGACCGATGAAAAACTGTTTTTT. It is translated as CASSLVGTDEKLFF.

This chain uses TRBV18 with TRBJ2-2, with D uncertain. This CDR3 region has 14 residues. The germline gives CDR1 KGHSH, CDR2 LQKENI. V lost 4 bases and J lost 1, with 7 bases in between. This CDR3 reads CASSLLGNTGELFF. CDR3 DNA sequence: TGTGCCAGCTCACTACTGGGGAACACCGGGGAGCTGTTTTTT. Full variable domain (rest looked up from reference TRBV18 and TRBJ2-2): NAGVMQNPRHLVRRRGQEARLRCSPMKGHSHVYWYRQLPEEGLKFMVYLQKENIIDESGMPKERFSAEFPKEGPSILRIQQVVRGDSAAYFCASSLLGNTGELFFGEGSRLTVL.

The sample holds many counts of this clone. The chain joins TRBV7-9 to TRBJ1-4; D remains ambiguous. Germline CDR1 and CDR2: SEHNR and FQNEAQ (reference sequence). V was pared by 11 bases and J by 5 bases, with 15 bases between. This CDR3 is 13 amino acids long. The CDR3 sequence: CAAGNEKNEKLFF. CDR3 sequence (DNA): TGTGCCGCGGGGAACGAGAAGAATGAAAAACTGTTTTTT.

This clone was counted only a few times. The chain combines TRBV7-2 with TRBJ2-1; 10 bases fit TRBD2. The CDR3 runs 15 residues. Per the germline V gene, CDR1 is SGHTA and CDR2 is FQGNSA. J lost 9 bases, V lost 0 bases, and 5 bases had no gene match. The CDR3 loop is CASSLAAGGPIEQFF. The CDR3 bases are TGTGCCAGCAGCTTAGCAGCGGGAGGGCCTATTGAGCAGTTCTTC.

This chain links TRBV11-2 with TRBJ2-5; unclear D gene. V lost 4 bases to trimming and J lost 4 bases, with 16 bases between them. CDR1 SGHAT and CDR2 FQNNGV come from the germline V gene. The CDR3 runs 15 residues. In DNA, the CDR3 is TGTGCCAGCAGCTCCCAGATTGGGAAGGGAGAGACCCAGTACTTC. This gives the protein CASSSQIGKGETQYF.

This clone occurred a few times. This chain uses TRBV27 with TRBJ2-2; 10 nucleotides align to TRBD2. This CDR3 region has 16 residues. Germline assignment: CDR1 MNHEY and CDR2 SMNVEV (reference sequence). CDR3 bases: TGTGTATCGGCCTCACCTAGCGGGAGTAAATCCGGGGAGCTGTTTTTT. This codes for CVSASPSGSKSGELFF.

This sequence joins TRBV6-6 and TRBJ2-1; D gene ambiguous. This CDR3 comprises 14 residues. CDR1 and CDR2 (germline): MNHNY, SVGAGI (reference sequence). The germline V and J ends were trimmed by 0 bases and 7 bases, with 10 bases remaining between them. CDR3: CASSYSMVRNEQFF. The CDR3 nucleotides are TGTGCCAGCAGTTACTCGATGGTCCGGAATGAGCAGTTCTTC.

The V call is TRBV7-2, the J call TRBJ2-3, with TRBD1 as a possible D gene (5 bases). V was clipped by 3 bases and J by 4 bases, with 8 bases between them. CDR3 length: 13 residues. The V gene's germline CDR1 is SGHTA and CDR2 FQGNSA. The CDR3 loop reads CASSFRAADTQYF. The CDR3 DNA reads as TGTGCCAGCAGCTTCAGGGCTGCAGATACGCAGTATTTT.

This clone was counted a few times. This chain connects TRBV13 to TRBJ2-7; the D gene is possibly TRBD2 (6 bases). Germline V gene data show CDR1 as PRHDT and CDR2 as FYEKMQ (reference sequence). Trimming took 5 bases from V and 1 from J, leaving 21 bases between them. The CDR3 loop spans 17 amino acids. The CDR3 nucleotides are TGTGCCAGCAGCCGTCGGGCCGCGGGGATGGTATCCTACGAGCAGTACTTC. Amino acids: CASSRRAAGMVSYEQYF.

This clone was observed a handful of times. V gene TRBV6-5 combines with J gene TRBJ2-3; D is uncertain. This CDR3 contains 15 residues. V dropped 3 bases and J dropped 0 bases, with 10 bases sitting between them. Germline V gene lookup returns CDR1 MNHEY and CDR2 SVGAGI. CDR3 bases: TGTGCCAGCAGTTATGGGCAGACTAGCACAGATACGCAGTATTTT. Translating gives CASSYGQTSTDTQYF.

J is TRBJ1-4 and V is TRBV29-1; 7 nucleotides align to TRBD1. Germline V gene sequence: CDR1 SQVTM, CDR2 ANQGSEA. V lost 7 bases, J lost 5 bases, and 13 bases stayed unmatched. The CDR3 runs 15 residues. In DNA, the CDR3 is TGCAGCGCCAAACAGGGGCTGGGGTTAAATGAAAAACTGTTTTTT. It translates to CSAKQGLGLNEKLFF.

The chain combines TRBV2 with TRBJ2-6, with TRBD1 matching over 7 bases. Germline-derived CDR1 and CDR2 are SNHLY and FYNNEI. The CDR3 contains 16 residues. J lost 1 base, V lost 9 bases, and 9 bases had no gene match. In nucleotides, the CDR3 is TGTGCCAGTCAAACAGGGGTACTTTCTGGGGCCAACGTCCTGACTTTC. Its translation: CASQTGVLSGANVLTF. Full variable domain (missing parts from reference TRBV2 and TRBJ2-6): EPEVTQTPSHQVTQMGQEVILRCVPISNHLYFYWYRQILGQKVEFLVSFYNNEISEKSEIFDDQFSVERPDGSNFTLKIRSTKLEDSAMYFCASQTGVLSGANVLTFGAGSRLTVL.

This clone was observed a handful of times. The chain combines TRBV2 with TRBJ2-3; D might be TRBD1 (5 bases). This CDR3 is built from 15 residues. V was clipped by 3 bases and J by 2 bases, with 12 bases between them. Germline V gene sequence: CDR1 SNHLY, CDR2 FYNNEI. The CDR3 DNA reads TGTGCCAGCAGTGACGGCAGGGCCTTCACAGATACGCAGTATTTT. It codes for CASSDGRAFTDTQYF. Drawing the rest from reference TRBV2 and TRBJ2-3, the complete variable domain is EPEVTQTPSHQVTQMGQEVILRCVPISNHLYFYWYRQILGQKVEFLVSFYNNEISEKSEIFDDQFSVERPDGSNFTLKIRSTKLEDSAMYFCASSDGRAFTDTQYFGPGTRLTVL.

There are a few counts of this clone. Other nucleotide sequences in the sample specify the same CDR3. The chain has TRBV18 and TRBJ1-1; no reliable D call. This CDR3 contains 13 residues. Germline V gives CDR1 KGHSH, CDR2 LQKENI. V lost 3 bases to trimming and J lost 2 bases, with 7 bases between them. The chain's CDR3 is CASSPIGNTEAFF. The CDR3 DNA reads as TGTGCCAGCTCACCGATCGGAAACACTGAAGCTTTCTTT.

This chain uses TRBV7-2 with TRBJ2-6; a weak D match, TRBD1 (5 bases). The CDR3 consists of 15 residues. Germline CDR1 SGHTA, CDR2 FQGNSA. V lost 2 bases and J lost 1, with 6 bases in between. The CDR3 nucleotides read TGTGCCAGCAGCTTAAGGGGTTCTGGGGCCAACGTCCTGACTTTC. Protein sequence: CASSLRGSGANVLTF.

The chain employs TRBV27 and TRBJ2-5; D remains ambiguous. Germline assignment: CDR1 MNHEY and CDR2 SMNVEV (reference sequence). V was clipped by 4 bases and J by 3 bases, with 9 bases between them. CDR3 size: 13 residues. The CDR3 is CASSSEREETQYF. CDR3 sequence (DNA): TGTGCCAGCAGTTCGGAAAGGGAAGAGACCCAGTACTTC.

This clone was observed a few times. The V call is TRBV2, the J call TRBJ2-3, with 8 nucleotides matching TRBD2. The CDR3 contains 13 residues. Trimming took 4 bases from V and 5 from J; bases not matched to a gene: 2. Looked up from germline, CDR1 is SNHLY and CDR2 is FYNNEI. The CDR3 DNA follows: TGTGCCAGCAGTGGGACTAGCCAAGATACGCAGTATTTT. This encodes CASSGTSQDTQYF.

The CDR3 DNA reads TGTGCCAGCCGAGAACAGAGAACAACTAATGAAAAACTGTTTTTT. Protein sequence: CASREQRTTNEKLFF. J is TRBJ1-4 and V is TRBV2; D gene uncertain. V was shortened by 8 bases and J by 0 bases, with 13 bases between the two germline ends. From germline, CDR1 is SNHLY and CDR2 FYNNEI. The CDR3 has 15 residues.